These T cell receptor beta chains were read from a single sample in a study of blood T cell repertoires in COVID-19. The assay was immunoSEQ multiplex PCR, and TCRdb's table has in-frame clones only and misses some. Of some 110,000 clones detected, 70% to 85% appear once; the ten largest clones hold roughly 2.6%. The sample comprised peripheral blood. All receptors derive from a man aged 45-65 years with acute or convalescent COVID-19. The conserved cysteine and the conserved F or W are not part of the CDR3 here. Clone size is given for some rows only: seen once, a few or many times, or a class if the clone is expanded.

TRBV5-1	once	TRBJ1-1	ASSLAPTETNTEAF
TRBV4-1	few	TRBJ1-6	ASSPESTSRTPLH
TRBV3-1/TRBV3-2	-	TRBJ2-6	ASSLFSSGANVLT
TRBV27	once	TRBJ2-3	ASRLRLAGVGTDTQY
TRBV24-1	-	TRBJ2-3	ATSDGTSGSSTDTQY
TRBV27	-	TRBJ1-6	ASSSSGGAYNSPLH
TRBV19	once	TRBJ2-1	ASSISGRSSYNEQF
TRBV3-1/TRBV3-2	few	TRBJ2-7	ASSQGGRWDYEQY
TRBV7-8	once	TRBJ2-7	ASSLLIGDKKGSYEQY
TRBV6-4	-	TRBJ2-3	ASSQGTSGTDTQY
TRBV29-1	-	TRBJ2-1	SVEGLAGGPPEQF
TRBV29-1	-	TRBJ1-2	SVVLQGLGGYT
TRBV27	-	TRBJ2-1	ASSLDSFYNEQF
TRBV7-6	once	TRBJ2-5	ASSLLAGVQETQY
TRBV24-1	-	TRBJ2-1	ATSAGSTTSNEQF
TRBV19	few	TRBJ1-1	ASSPTGAMNTEAF
TRBV6-1	-	TRBJ2-5	ASSGWVLAGEETQY
TRBV28	-	TRBJ1-5	ASSTGTGRGMSQPQH
TRBV19	-	TRBJ2-1	ASSIAVETAQF
TRBV7-8	-	TRBJ1-2	ASSPGIGTGGFWGYT
TRBV18	few	TRBJ2-1	ASSIEQGGEQF
TRBV28	-	TRBJ2-1	ASSTLRGTSGRNEQF
TRBV14	-	TRBJ1-2	ASSQGRQGIYGYT
TRBV28	-	TRBJ1-3	ASSSRSSWGNTIY
TRBV27	few	TRBJ2-3	ASSSYVGLAEQDTQY
TRBV11-2	-	TRBJ1-4	ASSLGQGNEKLF
TRBV5-1	-	TRBJ2-1	ASSLEPGLAGASEQF
TRBV24-1	-	TRBJ1-6	ATSDLEGALH
TRBV3-1/TRBV3-2	-	TRBJ1-4	ASSPGTGDEKLF
TRBV19	-	TRBJ1-1	ASKEGADTEAF
TRBV7-9	-	TRBJ2-5	ASSRGREQETQY
TRBV6-5	-	TRBJ1-1	ASGGQGNTEAF
TRBV4-1	-	TRBJ1-1	ASSQIGGRGPNTEAF
TRBV18	-	TRBJ2-6	ASSPFGLTGDLAGANVLT
TRBV27	-	TRBJ2-7	ASSPRTGYTYEQY
TRBV13	few	TRBJ1-4	ASSLSTGGGEKLF
TRBV12-3/TRBV12-4	-	TRBJ1-2	ASSSGTIRGYT
TRBV6-4	-	TRBJ1-2	ASSAAGSRGYT
TRBV4-2	-	TRBJ1-1	ASSLQMNTEAF
TRBV5-1	few	TRBJ1-2	ASSRTAQTYGYT
TRBV14	-	TRBJ2-1	ASSRRGQGLWNEQF
TRBV30	-	TRBJ2-7	AWGRGGRYEQY
TRBV5-5	few	TRBJ2-7	ASSLGQALYEQY
TRBV19	-	TRBJ1-1	ASSMKGVLGTEAF
TRBV4-1	-	TRBJ2-4	ASSPNTGGAKNIQY
TRBV5-5	-	TRBJ1-2	ASSAGTGTTNYGYT
TRBV5-6	-	TRBJ1-1	ASSLPGAGGYTEAF
TRBV28	-	TRBJ2-2	ASSLSAGPGTGELF